This T cell receptor beta chain was profiled in a study of blood T cell repertoires in COVID-19. Study context: The United States, Italy and Spain were the sources of the acute and convalescent COVID-19 samples.

As processed by the authors: For nucleated cells, counts were estimated from reference gene primer amplification. TCRdb keeps only in-frame clones here, not all; method: immunoSEQ multiplex PCR. The DNA was the basis for D and trimming; V, J and clone size are from that table. Altogether approximately 250,000 clones are present, around 85% being singletons, with the ten largest covering more than 6%. Germline CDR1 reads MNHEY; CDR2 reads SMNVEV (reference sequence). The CDR3 consists of 14 residues. The germline V and J ends were trimmed by 2 bases and 1 base, with 8 bases remaining between them. The V call is TRBV27, the J call TRBJ1-1; D is unclear. Sequencing was performed on peripheral blood. The TCR sequence derives from a woman aged 55-69 years with active or convalescent COVID-19. CDR3 DNA sequence: TGTGCCAGCAGTTTAGGCTTAAGGAACACTGAAGCTTTCTTT. This gives the protein CASSLGLRNTEAFF.